This T cell receptor (beta chain) emerged from a study of cytomegalovirus exposure and HLA in healthy donors. Study-level results: Researchers reported in a later analysis that a missense DCLRE1C variant was tied to TCR beta V- and J-gene trimming.

Each donor was healthy, and each was a bone marrow donor. The primer mix had 60 Vbeta and 13 Jbeta primers. Authors' processing steps: Per a later analysis, the number of unique TCR beta chains was approximately 73 million, of which about 10 million were shared. Data came from immunoSEQ multiplex PCR; TCRdb stores just in-frame clones and leaves some out. Clone size and the V and J calls come from that table; the DNA yielded D and trimming. The sample holds around 130,000 clones, 75% seen once. This clone occurred a few times. Its antigen is not known. Germline V gives CDR1 ENHRY, CDR2 SYGVKD. V gave up 6 bases and J gave up 5 bases, with 16 bases separating them. The CDR3 runs to 14 residues.

The chain recombines TRBV10-3 with TRBJ1-1; D possibly corresponds to TRBD1 (6 bases). The sequencing input was PBMCs. This sequence was found in a woman in her thirties or forties in good health and CMV-seropositive. In DNA, the CDR3 is TGTGCCATCAGCGGGCAGGGGCCGATGACTGAAGCTTTCTTT. Its translation is CAISGQGPMTEAFF.